This T cell receptor beta chain is drawn from a study of T cell responses to AZD1222 COVID-19 vaccine. Study results and caveats: Reportedly, close to half of spike-specific TCRs are directed against unmutated variant regions. With two AZD1222 doses given, Spike-specific TCR breadth and depth both rose. None of the repertoires were sampled until the peak T cell response had passed. CD4 TCRs associated with vaccination spanned spike, dominating at 160-218 and 743-854.

Here immunoSEQ multiplex PCR was the method, and the copy in TCRdb shows in-frame clones only, minus some. The sample lists tens of thousands of clones; roughly 92% were seen once. Concerning this clone: Its antigen is still unknown.

This receptor was obtained from an adult who received the AZD1222 COVID-19 vaccine. Material: peripheral blood, obtained 28 days after the second AZD1222 dose.

This chain's CDR3 is CSASDIYEQYF. In DNA, the CDR3 is TGCAGTGCTAGCGACATCTACGAGCAGTACTTC. The chain combines TRBV20-1 with TRBJ2-7; D is uncertain. The germline gives CDR1 DFQATT, CDR2 SNEGSKA (reference sequence). The CDR3 loop spans 11 amino acids. Trimming took 3 bases from V and 3 from J, leaving 6 bases between them.